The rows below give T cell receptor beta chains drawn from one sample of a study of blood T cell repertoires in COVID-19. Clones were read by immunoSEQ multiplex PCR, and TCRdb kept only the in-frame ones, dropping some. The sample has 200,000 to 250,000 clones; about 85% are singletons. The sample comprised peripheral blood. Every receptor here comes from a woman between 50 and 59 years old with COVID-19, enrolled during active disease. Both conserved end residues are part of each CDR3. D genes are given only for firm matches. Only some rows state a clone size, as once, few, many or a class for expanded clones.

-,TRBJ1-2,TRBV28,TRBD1,TGTGCCAGCTCGGACAGGGTCCTACCTGGCTACACCTTC,CASSDRVLPGYTF
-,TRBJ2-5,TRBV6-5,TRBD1,TGTGCCAGCAGCCGCCGGACAGGGTCTGGGGAGACCCAGTACTTC,CASSRRTGSGETQYF
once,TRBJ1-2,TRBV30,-,TGTGCCTGGAGTCCGGACCGGGGGAGTGGCTACACCTTC,CAWSPDRGSGYTF
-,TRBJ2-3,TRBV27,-,TGTGCCAGCAGAAAGGCGGCCCTCATCTGGGATACGCAGTATTTT,CASRKAALIWDTQYF
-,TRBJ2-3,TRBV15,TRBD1,TGTGCCACCAGCAGGGCGGGACAGGGGGCGGAAGATACGCAGTATTTT,CATSRAGQGAEDTQYF
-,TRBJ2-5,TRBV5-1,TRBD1,TGCGCCAGCAGCTTGGCGGACAGGGCAGGGAAGACCCAGTACTTC,CASSLADRAGKTQYF
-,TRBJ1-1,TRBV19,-,TGTGCCAGTAGTATGGGCGGGTGGACTGAAGCTTTCTTT,CASSMGGWTEAFF
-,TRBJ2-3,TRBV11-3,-,TGTGCCAGCAGCTCAGCAAACCCGGGACTGACCACAGATACGCAGTATTTT,CASSSANPGLTTDTQYF
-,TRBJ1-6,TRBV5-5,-,TGTGCCAGCAGCTTGTCAGGGAATAATTCACCCCTCCACTTT,CASSLSGNNSPLHF
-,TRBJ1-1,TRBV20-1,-,TGCAGTGCTAGGCTTAGCACTGAAGCTTTCTTT,CSARLSTEAFF
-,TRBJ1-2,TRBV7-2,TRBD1,TGTGCCAGCAGCTTAAACAGGGGATATGGCTACACCTTC,CASSLNRGYGYTF
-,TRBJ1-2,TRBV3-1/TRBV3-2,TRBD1,TGTGCCAGCAGCCAAGTTCTAACAGGGGGCAGCTATGGCTACACCTTC,CASSQVLTGGSYGYTF
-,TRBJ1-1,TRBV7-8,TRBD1,TGTGCCAGCAGCTCCGGACGACAGGGGGACACTGAAGCTTTCTTT,CASSSGRQGDTEAFF
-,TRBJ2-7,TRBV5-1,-,TGCGCCAGCAGCAACGGGGGATACGAGCAGTACTTC,CASSNGGYEQYF
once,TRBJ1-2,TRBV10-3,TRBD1,TGTGCCATCAGCCCTGATAAGGGGGCACGGGGCTACACCTTC,CAISPDKGARGYTF
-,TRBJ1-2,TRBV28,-,TGTGCCAGCAGTCCGGCGGGGTGGGGGAACTATGGCTACACCTTC,CASSPAGWGNYGYTF
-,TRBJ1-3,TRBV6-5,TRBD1,TGTGCCAGCAGTCCGGGACAGGGGATAGGAAACACCATATATTTT,CASSPGQGIGNTIYF
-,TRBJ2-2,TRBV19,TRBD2,TGTGCCAGTACCCTACTAGCGGGGGGGCCTAGCACCGGGGAGCTGTTTTTT,CASTLLAGGPSTGELFF
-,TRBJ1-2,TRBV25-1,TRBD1,TGTGCCAGCTCCCAAACAGGGGTGAAGGGCTACACCTTC,CASSQTGVKGYTF
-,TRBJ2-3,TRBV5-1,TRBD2,TGCGCCAGCAGCTTTACTAGCGGGGGCCCACCTCACACAGATACGCAGTATTTT,CASSFTSGGPPHTDTQYF
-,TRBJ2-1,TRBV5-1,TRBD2,TGCGCCAGCAGCTTGGTAGCGGGGGGCTACAATGAGCAGTTCTTC,CASSLVAGGYNEQFF
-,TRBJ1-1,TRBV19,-,TGTGCCAGTAGTACAACCAGGAAAACCAACACTGAAGCTTTCTTT,CASSTTRKTNTEAFF
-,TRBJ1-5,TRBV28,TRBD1,TGTGCCAGCAGTTTCCAGCAGGGGGCATGGCAGCCCCAGCATTTT,CASSFQQGAWQPQHF
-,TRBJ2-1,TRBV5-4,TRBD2,TGTGCCAGCAGCTCGAGGGGCGGGGGGTCATACAATGAGCAGTTCTTC,CASSSRGGGSYNEQFF
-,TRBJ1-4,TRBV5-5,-,TGTGCCAGCAGCTTGGGACATCGATCAACTAATGAAAAACTGTTTTTT,CASSLGHRSTNEKLFF
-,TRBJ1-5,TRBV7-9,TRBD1,TGTGCCAGCAGCCCTTTACAGGGGCCCTCCAATCAGCCCCAGCATTTT,CASSPLQGPSNQPQHF
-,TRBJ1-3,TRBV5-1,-,TGCGCCAGCAGCTTGGGAAGACCGGGACAACCGATAATCAGCTCTGGAAACACCATATATTTT,CASSLGRPGQPIISSGNTIYF